These 28 T cell receptor beta chains were sequenced from one sample in a study of T cell changes during pregnancy in multiple sclerosis. The table came from immunoSEQ multiplex PCR; TCRdb's copy has only in-frame clones and leaves some out. This sample has approximately 110,000 clones, with approximately 93% found just once. Sequenced material: peripheral blood, taken after pregnancy. The receptors stem from a female donor with multiple sclerosis, enrolled in a pregnancy study.

The chain links TRBV21-1 to TRBJ2-1; the table calls TRBD2, which could not be checked here. TRBV21-1 is shown as a pseudogene. This CDR3 has 19 amino acids. The CDR3 DNA is TGTGCCAGCAGCAACACGACAGTTTCTAGCGGGGGCCCTAGTAGTGAGCAGTTCTTC. It translates to CASSNTTVSSGGPSSEQFF.

The V and J genes are TRBV10-3 and TRBJ2-2; maybe TRBD2 (5 bases). There are 13 residues in the CDR3. Germline V CDR1 and CDR2: ENHRY, SYGVKD. V lost 9 bases to trimming and J lost 7 bases, with 15 bases between them. CDR3 nucleotide sequence: TGTGCCATGCGGCGGGTGCTCGACGGGGAGCTGTTTTTT. This sequence encodes CAMRRVLDGELFF.

The rearrangement uses TRBV7-9 and TRBJ2-7, with D possibly matching TRBD1 (6 bases). This CDR3 region has 13 residues. Trimming left V 7 bases short and J 2 bases short, with 12 bases between. The germline V gene has CDR1 SEHNR and CDR2 FQNEAQ (reference sequence). The CDR3 spells CASTMGQTYEQYF. The DNA for the CDR3 is TGTGCCAGCACCATGGGACAAACCTACGAGCAGTACTTC.

The chain joins TRBV4-1 to TRBJ2-3; D is possibly TRBD2 (6 bases). The CDR3 totals 14 residues. Germline V lookup: CDR1 MGHRA, CDR2 YSYEKL. V lost 0 bases to trimming and J lost 6 bases, with 10 bases between them. CDR3 DNA: TGCGCCAGCAGCCAAGAGAGTGGAGGGGATACGCAGTATTTT. Protein sequence: CASSQESGGDTQYF.

The chain links TRBV4-1 to TRBJ1-2; 11 bases map to TRBD1. Germline values: CDR1 MGHRA, CDR2 YSYEKL. This CDR3 is 16 amino acids long. V shed 1 base, J shed 2 bases, and the junction held 3 bases outside the gene matches. CDR3 bases: TGCGCCAGCAGCCAAGGGGGACAGGGGGAAAACTATGGCTACACCTTC. Protein: CASSQGGQGENYGYTF.

The chain carries TRBV6-6 and TRBJ2-3, with TRBD1 matching 11 bases. CDR1 and CDR2 from the germline V gene are MNHNY and SVGAGI (reference sequence). V trimming: 8 bases; J trimming: 2 bases; junction bases outside the gene matches: 3. This CDR3 is built from 14 residues. In DNA, the CDR3 is TGTGCCAGCGGACAGGGGGCTACCACAGATACGCAGTATTTT. As protein: CASGQGATTDTQYF.

The rearrangement joins TRBV11-2 to TRBJ1-2; D not resolved. This CDR3 has 14 residues. In germline, CDR1 is SGHAT, CDR2 FQNNGV. V shed 0 bases and J shed 4 bases, with 9 bases lying between them. CDR3 amino acids: CASSLDLLFYGYTF. In nucleotides, the CDR3 is TGTGCCAGCAGCTTAGATCTACTGTTCTATGGCTACACCTTC.

The chain couples TRBV2 to TRBJ1-2; 9 positions match TRBD1. V was clipped by 9 bases and J by 0 bases; unmatched bases: 5. Germline lookup yields CDR1 SNHLY and CDR2 FYNNEI. The CDR3 is 14 residues long. CDR3 DNA: TGTGCCAGAACGGGGACAGGGACTAACTATGGCTACACCTTC. It yields the protein CARTGTGTNYGYTF.

The chain uses TRBV7-2 and TRBJ2-3; the match to TRBD1 covers 8 bases. Germline lookup yields CDR1 SGHTA and CDR2 FQGNSA. J gave up 3 bases and V 5 bases, and 4 bases lay outside the gene matches. The CDR3 totals 14 residues. The CDR3 DNA reads as TGTGCCAGCAGCCCCGGACAGGGAACAGATACGCAGTATTTT. It codes for CASSPGQGTDTQYF.

This clone has a single count. Other DNA variants within this sample encode the same CDR3. J is TRBJ1-2 and V is TRBV29-1, with 8 bases matching TRBD1. The germline CDR1 and CDR2 sequences are SQVTM and ANQGSEA. With 6 bases clipped from V and 5 bases from J, the junction kept 8 bases outside the gene matches. The CDR3 runs to 13 residues. CDR3 in amino acids: CSVEDRENYGYTF. The CDR3 nucleotides are TGCAGCGTCGAGGACAGGGAAAATTATGGCTACACCTTC.

V gene TRBV7-6 combines with J gene TRBJ1-2; 7 bases are a match to TRBD1. Per germline, CDR1 SGHVS and CDR2 FNYEAQ. This CDR3 region has 14 residues. The junction had 6 bases not matched to a gene; V was cut back by 1 base and J by 7 bases. Here the CDR3 reads CASSLGEGAVGYTF. The CDR3 DNA sequence: TGTGCCAGCAGCTTAGGAGAGGGGGCGGTTGGCTACACCTTC.

This clone was observed once. The V gene is TRBV7-9, the J gene TRBJ2-1; 7 bases agree with TRBD2. Germline-derived CDR1 and CDR2 are SEHNR and FQNEAQ (reference sequence). The CDR3 loop spans 15 amino acids. V was clipped by 6 bases and J by 4 bases; unmatched bases: 9. As DNA, the CDR3 is TGTGCCAGCAGTCCTAGGGAGGGGCTATACAATGAGCAGTTCTTC. It yields the protein CASSPREGLYNEQFF.

The CDR3 bases are TGTGCCAGCAGCGGCGGGGACAGCCGCTACGAGCAGTACTTC. Its translation: CASSGGDSRYEQYF. The chain uses TRBV11-3 and TRBJ2-7, with D possibly matching TRBD1 (7 bases). V lost 5 bases to trimming and J lost 3 bases, with 14 bases between them. The CDR3 contains 14 residues. CDR1 and CDR2 (germline): SGHNT, YENEEA.

This chain connects TRBV5-5 to TRBJ1-1; tentative D call: TRBD1 (5 bases). This CDR3 comprises 14 residues. CDR1 is SGHKS and CDR2 is YYEKEE in the germline V gene (reference sequence). Trimming took off 6 bases at V and 0 bases at J, with 12 bases between the two ends. The CDR3 region has the DNA TGTGCCAGCACCCTGGGACTTTTGAACACTGAAGCTTTCTTT. It translates to CASTLGLLNTEAFF.

The chain is built from TRBV5-6 and TRBJ1-4; 7 bases line up with TRBD1. Germline-derived CDR1 and CDR2 are SGHDT and YYEEEE. V was clipped by 4 bases and J by 6 bases; unmatched bases: 9. The length of the CDR3 is 15 residues. In nucleotides, the CDR3 is TGTGCCAGCAGCGCCTACAGGGGTTCTCATGAAAAACTGTTTTTT. The encoded protein is CASSAYRGSHEKLFF.

The genes are TRBV18 and TRBJ2-7, with TRBD1 matching 7 bases. This CDR3 contains 11 residues. The V segment lost 2 bases and the J segment 11 bases; nucleotides outside the gene matches: 3. The V gene's germline CDR1 is KGHSH and CDR2 LQKENI. The CDR3 DNA follows: TGTGCCAGCTCACCAGAACAGGGGAAGTACTTC. Protein product: CASSPEQGKYF.

In its sample, this clone was seen a few times. This chain uses TRBV30 with TRBJ1-5, with D uncertain. Trimming removed 0 bases at V and 11 bases at J, with 11 bases between. Germline V lookup: CDR1 GTSNPN, CDR2 SVGIG (reference sequence). There are 12 residues in the CDR3. CDR3 in amino acids: CAWSVSGGSQHF. CDR3 nucleotide sequence: TGTGCCTGGAGTGTTTCCGGCGGGTCCCAGCATTTT.

This chain uses TRBV5-8 with TRBJ1-6; the D gene is possibly TRBD1 (5 bases). Germline V CDR1 and CDR2: SGHTS, YDEGEE. The germline V and J ends were trimmed by 0 bases and 7 bases, with 11 bases remaining between them. The CDR3 is made up of 15 amino acids. This CDR3 reads CASSLGQGKNSPLHF. Written as DNA, the CDR3 is TGTGCCAGCAGCTTGGGTCAGGGCAAGAATTCACCCCTCCACTTT.

The chain recombines TRBV14 with TRBJ2-2; 8 bases map to TRBD1. Looked up from germline, CDR1 is SGHDN and CDR2 is FVKESK. The CDR3 is 15 amino acids. Losses at the gene ends were 3 bases for V and 0 bases for J; bases not matched to a gene: 0. The CDR3 coding sequence is TGTGCCAGCAGCCAGACAGGGGCGAACACCGGGGAGCTGTTTTTT. Its translation: CASSQTGANTGELFF.

V gene TRBV11-3 combines with J gene TRBJ2-2; D might be TRBD2 (6 bases). Trimming stripped 1 base from V and 0 bases from J, with 15 bases between. The germline V gene has CDR1 SGHNT and CDR2 YENEEA. The CDR3 has 18 residues. This CDR3 is CASSLVSWGLTNTGELFF. CDR3 DNA: TGTGCCAGCAGCTTAGTTAGTTGGGGACTGACGAACACCGGGGAGCTGTTTTTT.

This chain joins TRBV5-1 and TRBJ2-5; TRBD1 matches at 11 bases. Germline V lookup: CDR1 SGHRS, CDR2 YFSETQ. The CDR3 is 14 amino acids. Unmatched junction bases numbered 3, after V lost 4 bases and J lost 4 bases. The CDR3 DNA sequence: TGCGCCAGCAGCGGACAGGGGGCATTAGAGACCCAGTACTTC. Translated: CASSGQGALETQYF.

The chain combines TRBV6-1 with TRBJ2-3; 7 bases match TRBD1. In germline, CDR1 is MNHNS, CDR2 SASEGT. V trimming: 1 base; J trimming: 2 bases; junction bases outside the gene matches: 6. The CDR3 has 16 amino acids. This CDR3 reads CASSEDRGYPTDTQYF. CDR3 bases: TGTGCCAGCAGTGAAGACAGGGGATATCCCACAGATACGCAGTATTTT.

This clone was detected once. This chain uses TRBV11-2 with TRBJ1-2, with D unclear. Per germline, CDR1 SGHAT and CDR2 FQNNGV. There are 13 residues in the CDR3. V was shortened by 2 bases and J by 5 bases, with 9 bases between the two germline ends. CDR3 nucleotide sequence: TGTGCCAGCAGCTTATTGGCGGTTTATGGCTACACCTTC. Translating it yields CASSLLAVYGYTF.

The rearrangement joins TRBV7-2 to TRBJ2-1, with D tentatively TRBD1 (7 bases). Germline assignment: CDR1 SGHTA and CDR2 FQGNSA. Trimming removed 1 base at V and 2 bases at J, with 21 bases between. The CDR3 length is 19 residues. CDR3 DNA: TGTGCCAGCAGCTTAGAACTGGCGGGGAGGACAGGAACCTACAATGAGCAGTTCTTC. Translating it yields CASSLELAGRTGTYNEQFF. Complete variable domain (other parts from reference TRBV7-2 and TRBJ2-1): GAGVSQSPSNKVTEKGKDVELRCDPISGHTALYWYRQSLGQGLEFLIYFQGNSAPDKSGLPSDRFSAERTGGSVSTLTIQRTQQEDSAVYLCASSLELAGRTGTYNEQFFGPGTRLTVL.

This rearrangement joins TRBV28 to TRBJ1-3; TRBD1 is a possible D gene (5 bases). The CDR3 totals 18 residues. The V and J ends lost 1 base and 0 bases respectively, with 16 bases between them. CDR1 is MDHEN, CDR2 SYDVKM, per germline. In DNA form, the CDR3 reads TGTGCCAGCAGTTTATTCCCGGGGGACCGAGCCTCTGGAAACACCATATATTTT. Protein product: CASSLFPGDRASGNTIYF.

With respect to this clone: The junction departs from the called germline gene at one end, perhaps through a read error. The chain uses TRBV7-7 and TRBJ1-4; D perhaps matches TRBD1 (5 bases). The CDR3 sequence is 14 residues long. Germline V lookup: CDR1 SSHAT, CDR2 FNYEAQ (reference sequence). The CDR3, as DNA: TGTGCTAGCAGCTTAAACCCCAGGGATGAAAAACTGTTTTTT. Its translation is CASSLNPRDEKLFF.

The genes are TRBV13 and TRBJ2-7, with 10 bases lining up with TRBD2. The CDR3 spans 17 residues. Germline V gives CDR1 PRHDT, CDR2 FYEKMQ (reference sequence). V lost 8 bases and J lost 0; bases outside the gene matches: 13. The CDR3 DNA follows: TGTGCCAGCGGACCTCCCTGGAGCGGGGGGGCCTCCTACGAGCAGTACTTC. This codes for CASGPPWSGGASYEQYF.

The rearrangement joins TRBV27 to TRBJ1-2, with TRBD1 as a possible D gene (6 bases). Between the trimmed V and J ends, which lost 0 bases and 0 bases, there was a span of 8 bases. Looked up from germline, CDR1 is MNHEY and CDR2 is SMNVEV (reference sequence). The length of the CDR3 is 15 residues. For the CDR3, the DNA is TGTGCCAGCAGTTTATCGAGACAGGCTAACTATGGCTACACCTTC. Translating gives CASSLSRQANYGYTF.